This T cell receptor beta chain emerged from a study of siplizumab effects on memory and regulatory T cells. Sequencing was performed with immunoSEQ multiplex PCR; in TCRdb, only in-frame clones are kept and a portion is missing. Here the sample spans over 85,000 clones, around nine tenths being singletons. CDR3 size: 17 residues. Germline V gene sequence: CDR1 MNHEY, CDR2 SMNVEV (reference sequence). Deletions cut 6 bases from V and 3 bases from J, with 21 bases between. This clone was found once. Its specificity is unknown. Study outcomes and limitations: There were only a minor fraction of alloreactive clones that mapped to unstimulated subsets.

Sequences were obtained from CD4+ T cells sorted from blood. The source is a human donor in good health. The chain joins TRBV27 to TRBJ1-5, with D possibly being TRBD1 (6 bases). CDR3: CASSYRSGGANNQPQHF. Here the CDR3 DNA reads TGTGCCAGCAGCTATAGGTCGGGGGGGGCCAACAATCAGCCCCAGCATTTT.